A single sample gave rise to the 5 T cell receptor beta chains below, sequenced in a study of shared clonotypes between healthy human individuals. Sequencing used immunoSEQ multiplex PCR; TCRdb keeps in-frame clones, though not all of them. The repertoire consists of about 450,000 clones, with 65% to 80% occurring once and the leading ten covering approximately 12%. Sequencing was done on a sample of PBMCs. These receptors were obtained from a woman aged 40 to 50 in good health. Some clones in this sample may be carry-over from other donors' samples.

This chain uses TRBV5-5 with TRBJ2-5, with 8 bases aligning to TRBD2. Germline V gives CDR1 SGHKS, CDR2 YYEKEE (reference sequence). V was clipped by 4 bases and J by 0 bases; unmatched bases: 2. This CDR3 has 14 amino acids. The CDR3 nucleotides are TGTGCCAGCAGCAAACTAGCGGACCAAGAGACCCAGTACTTC. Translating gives CASSKLADQETQYF.

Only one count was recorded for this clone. The CDR3 DNA reads as TGCGCCAGCAGACCACAGGGGGCAACTAATGAAAAACTGTTTTTT. Protein: CASRPQGATNEKLFF. V gene TRBV5-1 combines with J gene TRBJ1-4; 8 positions match TRBD1. CDR1 and CDR2 from the germline V gene are SGHRS and YFSETQ. The V segment lost 5 bases and the J segment 0 bases; nucleotides outside the gene matches: 3. The CDR3 sequence is 15 residues long.

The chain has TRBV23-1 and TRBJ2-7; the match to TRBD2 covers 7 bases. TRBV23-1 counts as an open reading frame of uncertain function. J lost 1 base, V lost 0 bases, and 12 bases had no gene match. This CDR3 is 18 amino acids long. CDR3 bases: TGCGCCAGCAGTCAATCCCCGGCTAGCGGAAAAAGATCCTACGAGCAGTACTTC. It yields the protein CASSQSPASGKRSYEQYF.

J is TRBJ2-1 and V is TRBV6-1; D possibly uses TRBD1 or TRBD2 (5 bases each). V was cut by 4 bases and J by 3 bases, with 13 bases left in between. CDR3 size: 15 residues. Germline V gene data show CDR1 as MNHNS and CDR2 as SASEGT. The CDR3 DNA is TGTGCCAGCAGTGCCCGGGACGGGTTCTACAATGAGCAGTTCTTC. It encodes CASSARDGFYNEQFF.

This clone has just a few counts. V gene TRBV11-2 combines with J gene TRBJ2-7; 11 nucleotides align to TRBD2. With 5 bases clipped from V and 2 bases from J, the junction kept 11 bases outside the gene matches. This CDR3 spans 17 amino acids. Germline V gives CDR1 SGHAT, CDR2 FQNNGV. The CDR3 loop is CASSPGTSGTEPYEQYF. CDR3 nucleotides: TGTGCCAGCAGCCCCGGGACTAGCGGCACGGAGCCCTACGAGCAGTACTTC.